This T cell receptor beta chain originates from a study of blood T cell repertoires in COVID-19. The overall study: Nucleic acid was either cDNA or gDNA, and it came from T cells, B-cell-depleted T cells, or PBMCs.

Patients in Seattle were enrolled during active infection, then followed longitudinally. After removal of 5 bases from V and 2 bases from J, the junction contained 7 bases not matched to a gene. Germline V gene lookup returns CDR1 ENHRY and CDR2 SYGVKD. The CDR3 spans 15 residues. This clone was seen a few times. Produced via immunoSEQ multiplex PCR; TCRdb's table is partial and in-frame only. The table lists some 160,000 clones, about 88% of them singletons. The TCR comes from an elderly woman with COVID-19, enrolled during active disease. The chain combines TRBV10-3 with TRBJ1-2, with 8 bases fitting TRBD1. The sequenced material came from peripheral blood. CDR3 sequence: CAISPGTGGNYGYTF. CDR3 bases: TGTGCCATCAGTCCCGGGACAGGCGGCAACTATGGCTACACCTTC.